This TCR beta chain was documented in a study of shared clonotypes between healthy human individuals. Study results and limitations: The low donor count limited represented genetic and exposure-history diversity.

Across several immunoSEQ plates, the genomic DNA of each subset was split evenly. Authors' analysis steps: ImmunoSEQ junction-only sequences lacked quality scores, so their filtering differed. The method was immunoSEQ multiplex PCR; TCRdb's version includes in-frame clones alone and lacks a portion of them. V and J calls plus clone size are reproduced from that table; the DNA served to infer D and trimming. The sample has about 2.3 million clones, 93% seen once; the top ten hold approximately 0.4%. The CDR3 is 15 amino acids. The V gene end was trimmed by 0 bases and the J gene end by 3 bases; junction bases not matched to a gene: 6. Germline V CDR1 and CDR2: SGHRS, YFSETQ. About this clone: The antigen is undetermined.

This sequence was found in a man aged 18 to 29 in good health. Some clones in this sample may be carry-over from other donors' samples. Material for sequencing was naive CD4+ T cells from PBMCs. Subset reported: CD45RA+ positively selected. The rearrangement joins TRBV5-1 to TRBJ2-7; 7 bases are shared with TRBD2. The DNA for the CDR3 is TGCGCCAGCAGCTTGGAGGCGGGAGAGTACTACGAGCAGTACTTC. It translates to CASSLEAGEYYEQYF. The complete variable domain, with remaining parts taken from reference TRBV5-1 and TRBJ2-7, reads KAGVTQTPRYLIKTRGQQVTLSCSPISGHRSVSWYQQTPGQGLQFLFEYFSETQRNKGNFPGRFSGRQFSNSRSEMNVSTLELGDSALYLCASSLEAGEYYEQYFGPGTRLTVT.